This T cell receptor (beta chain) was sequenced in a study of T cells after posttransplantation cyclophosphamide (TCRdb year 2016). Notes on the research overall: Using TRB sequencing, the study followed how the T cell repertoire reconstituted after myeloablative bone marrow transplantation in which posttransplantation cyclophosphamide served as GVHD prophylaxis. Antigen receptor sequencing was done on samples from some 34 PTCy-treated patients and from approximately 16 related bone marrow donors of those patients. Blood from all 35 or so PTCy patients with 1-year posttransplant specimens was subjected to TRB sequencing. In 3 patients, TRB sequencing was also performed on up to about 3 more blood samples taken 2 to 5.2 years after transplant, and in a handful of patients, pretransplant blood was also TRB-sequenced. Because TRA and TRB clonality correlated tightly in several samples, later TCR analyses were limited to TRB. Public TRB sequences were checked against a database of over 3,500 sequences associated with responses to pathogens, tumor antigens, self-antigens and alloantigens. Summary of the overall study and its limitations: Across approximately 45 patients, TRB clonality was highly associated with recipient CMV seropositivity and CMV reactivation, and PTCy diversity was similar to diversity in CNI/methotrexate controls. At 1-2 months, donor-recipient similarity was low but rose over the first year, and the later blood repertoires were often dominated by donor CD8+ memory clones. The TRB repertoires of T cells infiltrating skin or the GI tract showed only limited overlap with the TRB repertoires found in blood.

The treatment or condition tag for this specimen amounts to: high-dose cyclophosphamide on days +3 and +4 as single-agent GVHD prophylaxis. Patients in the PTCy group got busulfan and fludarabine conditioning, a marrow graft from a related or unrelated donor, and cyclophosphamide on days +3 and +4. The PTCy-treated patients were drawn from a prospective, multi-institutional clinical trial. Peripheral blood and bone marrow mononuclear cells were isolated by Ficoll-Hypaque density centrifugation and cryopreserved. As encoded in the germline V gene (reference sequence), CDR1 is SEHNR while CDR2 is FQNEAQ. Measured from the cysteine to the phenylalanine, the CDR3 is 18 residues long. The read is trimmed to its CDR3 DNA, 54 bases read in frame from base 1. Unmatched junction bases come to 10, with V trimmed by 5 bases and J by 1 base. In this sample, this clone turned up many times. The clone's antigen remains unknown. One base away there is no much larger clone; base qualities are not given.

Genomic DNA was used for TRB sequencing, which was performed with the immunoSEQ assay at survey resolution or with the hsTCRB kit. Per the authors' processing: The immunoSEQ software was used for initial read processing, and the LymphoSeq R package was used for repertoire analyses. Clonality was computed as 1 minus normalized Shannon entropy; Gini coefficient was also calculated for each TRB dataset. Phenotypes of unsorted samples were inferred by mapping TRB sequences from sorted subsets of the recipient or donor onto the same recipient's unsorted samples. The source is immuneACCESS, and TCRdb retained only in-frame sequences with V and J called. Part of the clones is not carried over; for the studies checked, unresolved V genes explain less than half of this, and the remainder is unexplained. That table is the source of V, J and clone size, and D and trimming were worked out from the DNA. In this sample the table shows about 12,000 clones, and no singletons are among them. Of the sample, 26% falls within the top ten clones.

The source is a female patient aged 40 to 50 who received an allogeneic stem cell transplant from a related donor, was CMV-positive, and had acute GVHD only. After a transplant, the donor of the graft may account for some T cells. The rearrangement joined TRBV7-9 to TRBJ2-6; 8 middle bases align to TRBD1. The specimen was PBMCs, collected after allogeneic stem cell transplant with posttransplant cyclophosphamide. The DNA reads TGTGCCAGCAGCCCAAGGGCAGGGGGCGCTTCTGGGGCCAACGTCCTGACTTTC. This yields the protein CASSPRAGGASGANVLTF.